This is a list of T cell receptor beta chains from one sample in a study of blood T cell repertoires in COVID-19. Assay: immunoSEQ multiplex PCR; the TCRdb copy retains only in-frame clones and omits some. The sample yields around 170,000 clones, around 89% seen once. The source material was peripheral blood. These receptors originate from a man aged 55 to 70 with acute or convalescent COVID-19. The CDR3 runs from the conserved cysteine through the conserved F or W. D genes are given only for firm matches. The listing skips clone size in some rows; elsewhere it reads once, few, many or a size class.

clone_size	d_call	v_call	j_call	cdr3_nt	cdr3_aa
.	.	TRBV10-1	TRBJ2-5	TGCGCCAGTCGAGACTCCGAGGGGGGGGGACAAGAGACCCAGTACTTC	CASRDSEGGGQETQYF
few	.	TRBV13	TRBJ2-7	TGTGCCAGCAGCCGGGGGAGGTACGAGCAGTACTTC	CASSRGRYEQYF
.	.	TRBV5-1	TRBJ2-2	TGCGCCAGCAGCTTGGAACCGGACAGAGTAAACACCGGGGAGCTGTTTTTT	CASSLEPDRVNTGELFF
.	TRBD2	TRBV6-6	TRBJ2-1	TGTGCCAGCAGTCCCCCAGCGGGGGCCTACAATGAGCAGTTCTTC	CASSPPAGAYNEQFF
.	.	TRBV2	TRBJ2-1	TGTGCCAGCTTAGGGCAGGGGCCCTACAATGAGCAGTTCTTC	CASLGQGPYNEQFF
.	.	TRBV12-3/TRBV12-4	TRBJ1-1	TGTGCCAGCAGTCCTACAGGGACGTGGGGAGCTTTCTTT	CASSPTGTWGAFF
once	TRBD2	TRBV24-1	TRBJ2-3	TGTGCCACCAGTGATCGACTAGCGGGGGATCAAGATACGCAGTATTTT	CATSDRLAGDQDTQYF
.	.	TRBV21-1	TRBJ1-4	TGTGCCAGCAGCCCGCGGGACAGCAGAGATGAAAAACTGTTTTTT	CASSPRDSRDEKLFF
.	.	TRBV5-6	TRBJ1-1	TGTGCCAGCAGCCCGCAGGACACTGAAGCTTTCTTT	CASSPQDTEAFF
.	.	TRBV30	TRBJ1-6	TGTGCCTGCTCGGGACAAATTAATTCACCCCTCCACTTT	CACSGQINSPLHF
.	TRBD1	TRBV2	TRBJ1-1	TGTGCCAGCAGTAAGGAGGGACAGGGGGGGACTGAAGCTTTCTTT	CASSKEGQGGTEAFF
.	TRBD2	TRBV9	TRBJ2-3	TGTGCCAGCAGCGGGACAGCGGGGGGGCCATATACGCAGTATTTT	CASSGTAGGPYTQYF
.	.	TRBV18	TRBJ2-1	TGTGCCAGCTCAGTAGGAGGCGAGCAGTTCTTC	CASSVGGEQFF
.	.	TRBV6-2/TRBV6-3	TRBJ2-7	TGTGCCAGCAGTTACAGGAGGGGGCCCTACGAGCAGTACTTC	CASSYRRGPYEQYF